A selection of T cell receptor beta chains follows, all from one sample in a study of regulatory T cells in long-lasting Graves disease. Each CDR3 protein is one row after TCRdb ran MiXCR on the multiplex PCR reads. The table records around 420,000 distinct CDR3 sequences, approximately 16% of them present only once. In addition, the sample was reused for a study of T cells in Graves' hyperthyroidism and ophthalmopathy.

This material consisted of peripheral blood mononuclear cells (PBMCs), taken at new diagnosis, from a patient treated with antithyroid drugs. The receptors here all came from a woman aged 40 to 50 with Graves disease. Both conserved end residues are part of each CDR3. Each record gives: CDR3 DNA, CDR3 protein, clone size, J gene, D gene, V gene. The D gene is left open where the match is weak. Clone size appears in some rows only: once, few, many, or a class for an expanded clone.

DNA: TGTGCCAGCAGCTCAGACGTCTACGAGCAGTACTTC
CDR3: CASSSDVYEQYF
size: many
J: TRBJ2-7
D: -
V: TRBV7-9

DNA: TGTGCCAGCAGCTTTCGAGGGACCGCGAACACCGGGGAGCTGTTTTTT
CDR3: CASSFRGTANTGELFF
size: many
J: TRBJ2-2
D: -
V: TRBV11-3

DNA: TGTACCAGCAGTTACTCGAATCAGGTCCTGGATGGAGCTTTCTTT
CDR3: CTSSYSNQVLDGAFF
size: -
J: TRBJ1-1
D: -
V: TRBV6-9

DNA: TGCAGCGTTGGAAGGCGGGGCTTGAACGAGCAGTACTTC
CDR3: CSVGRRGLNEQYF
size: -
J: TRBJ2-7
D: -
V: TRBV29-1

DNA: TGTGCCAGCAGGCAGGGGGTCATGAACACTGAAGCTTTCTTT
CDR3: CASRQGVMNTEAFF
size: many
J: TRBJ1-1
D: TRBD1
V: TRBV12-3/TRBV12-4

DNA: TGTGCCAGCAGCTTAGCTATGGCAGCTCAGGAGCAGTTCTTC
CDR3: CASSLAMAAQEQFF
size: -
J: TRBJ2-1
D: -
V: TRBV7-9

DNA: TGTGCCAGTAAGACAGGGACACCCACAGATACGCAGTATTTT
CDR3: CASKTGTPTDTQYF
size: -
J: TRBJ2-3
D: TRBD1
V: TRBV19

DNA: TGTGCCAGTAGCTGGGGGTCCCCGAACACTGAAGCTTTCTTT
CDR3: CASSWGSPNTEAFF
size: -
J: TRBJ1-1
D: -
V: TRBV19

DNA: TGCAGTGCTAGGGACGTTAGGCTGTCCGGGGAGCTGTTTTTT
CDR3: CSARDVRLSGELFF
size: many
J: TRBJ2-2
D: -
V: TRBV20-1

DNA: TGTGCCAGCAGCGTCCCGGGACAGGGCGCTGGGGCCAACGTCCTGACTTTC
CDR3: CASSVPGQGAGANVLTF
size: many
J: TRBJ2-6
D: TRBD1
V: TRBV3-1

DNA: TGTGCCAGCAGTTCCCTTCGACTAGCGGGTGAGCAGTACTTC
CDR3: CASSSLRLAGEQYF
size: many
J: TRBJ2-7
D: TRBD2
V: TRBV12-3/TRBV12-4